This T cell receptor beta chain emerged from a study of blood T cells in healthy people across ages. Sample-barcoded 5' priming and a J-beta primer mix drove a second PCR of roughly 7 to 11 cycles. One entry per CDR3 protein results from TCRdb running MiXCR on the 5' RACE reads. Of approximately 800,000 distinct CDR3 sequences listed, 25% were seen once; the top ten hold 3% to 4%. The CDR3 has 15 amino acids. V was cut by 6 bases and J by 5 bases, with 16 bases left in between. Germline V gene lookup returns CDR1 MNHEY and CDR2 SVGEGT. This clonotype showed up just a few times. This same sample was also taken into another study, of T cells of mothers and their children. That report notes: Each child gave 2.9 million or so TCR beta CDR3 reads (each mother, over 9 million). Biologically related mothers and children overlapped slightly more than unrelated pairs, a non-significant difference. Microchimeric T cell clones that persisted were not detected.

The specimen was blood. The chain carries TRBV6-2 or TRBV6-3 and TRBJ2-2, with D possibly matching TRBD1 (6 bases). The TCR sequence derives from a boy younger than 18 in good health. The CDR3 sequence is CASSPGQRLTGELFF. Written as DNA, the CDR3 is TGTGCCAGCAGCCCGGGACAACGCCTGACCGGGGAGCTGTTTTTT.